The 31 T cell receptor beta chains listed next were all sequenced from one sample in a study of shared clonotypes between healthy human individuals. TCRdb keeps only in-frame clones here, not all; method: immunoSEQ multiplex PCR. Found here are roughly 890,000 clones, 90% to 95% of them singletons; the top ten hold less than 25%. Naive CD8 cells lacked CD45RO, underwent positive selection for CCR7 and left out terminally differentiated effector memory CD45RA+ cells. The sequenced material came from naive CD8+ T cells sorted from blood. The receptors originated from a man aged 25 to 40 in good health.

The rearrangement joins TRBV6-5 to TRBJ2-7; 10 bases line up with TRBD2. Germline-derived CDR1 and CDR2 are MNHEY and SVGAGI. The CDR3 has 14 residues. J lost 6 bases, V lost 6 bases, and 8 bases had no gene match. This chain's CDR3 is CASRPTSGMGEQYF. The CDR3 region has the DNA TGTGCCAGCAGGCCCACTAGCGGGATGGGCGAGCAGTACTTC.

V is TRBV5-8 and J is TRBJ2-2; D is perhaps TRBD1 or TRBD2 (5 bases each). Trimming stripped 1 base from V and 9 bases from J, with 10 bases between. The CDR3 loop spans 13 amino acids. The germline CDR1 and CDR2 sequences are SGHTS and YDEGEE. This CDR3 reads CASSLRGARELFF. As DNA, the CDR3 is TGTGCCAGCAGCTTGAGGGGAGCTAGGGAGCTGTTTTTT.

There are a few counts of this clone. This chain joins TRBV9 and TRBJ1-4, with D uncertain. The CDR3 loop spans 16 amino acids. V was clipped by 0 bases and J by 3 bases, with 12 bases between them. The germline V gene encodes CDR1 SGDLS and CDR2 YYNGEE. The CDR3 DNA reads as TGTGCCAGCAGCGTAGATTCGGGCAGTTCTAATGAAAAACTGTTTTTT. Its protein product is CASSVDSGSSNEKLFF.

This chain links TRBV7-9 with TRBJ2-7; no reliable D call. V gave up 0 bases and J gave up 5 bases, with 11 bases separating them. The CDR3 sequence is 14 residues long. Germline assignment: CDR1 SEHNR and CDR2 FQNEAQ (reference sequence). CDR3 DNA sequence: TGTGCCAGCAGCTTAGCTTTTCCGGGTGACGAGCAGTACTTC. This encodes CASSLAFPGDEQYF.

The chain employs TRBV29-1 and TRBJ2-7; possible D gene TRBD1, 6 bases. V was clipped by 3 bases and J by 3 bases, with 15 bases between them. The CDR3 extends over 14 amino acids. Germline V CDR1 and CDR2: SQVTM, ANQGSEA. The chain's CDR3 is CSVDISGQNYEQYF. Written as DNA, the CDR3 is TGCAGCGTTGACATATCGGGACAAAACTACGAGCAGTACTTC.

The chain is built from TRBV9 and TRBJ1-1; TRBD1 agrees at 8 bases. The V and J ends lost 4 bases and 0 bases, in that order; junction bases with no gene match: 5. Looked up from germline, CDR1 is SGDLS and CDR2 is YYNGEE. This CDR3 has 15 amino acids. CDR3 amino acids: CASSPRQGMNTEAFF. The CDR3 DNA follows: TGTGCCAGCAGCCCTCGACAGGGGATGAACACTGAAGCTTTCTTT.

This chain joins TRBV2 and TRBJ2-1, with D perhaps TRBD1 (6 bases). Germline-derived CDR1 and CDR2 are SNHLY and FYNNEI. CDR3 length: 14 amino acids. V lost 4 bases, J lost 8 bases, and 15 bases lay in between. This CDR3 reads CASSGRGKSDEQFF. DNA of the CDR3: TGTGCCAGCAGTGGCAGGGGTAAGTCGGATGAGCAGTTCTTC.

The genes are TRBV27 and TRBJ2-5, with a weak D call TRBD2 (5 bases). Germline V gene data show CDR1 as MNHEY and CDR2 as SMNVEV (reference sequence). V lost 4 bases to trimming and J lost 2 bases, with 11 bases between them. This CDR3 is 14 amino acids long. The CDR3 reads CASSYGIEQETQYF. DNA for the CDR3: TGTGCCAGCAGTTACGGGATTGAGCAAGAGACCCAGTACTTC.

CDR3 in DNA: TGTGCCAGCAGTTTAGGGGCGCACGAGCAGTACTTC. This gives the protein CASSLGAHEQYF. V is TRBV28 and J is TRBJ2-7, with D perhaps TRBD1 (5 bases). The CDR3 extends over 12 amino acids. V lost 2 bases and J 5 bases, leaving 7 bases between the germline ends. Per germline, CDR1 MDHEN and CDR2 SYDVKM.

The chain's CDR3 is CASSDRRIGEKLFF. The CDR3 bases are TGTGCCAGCAGTGATCGCCGAATCGGTGAAAAACTGTTTTTT. This chain links TRBV25-1 with TRBJ1-4; no clear D gene. V dropped 3 bases and J dropped 7 bases, with 12 bases sitting between them. Germline V lookup: CDR1 MGHDK, CDR2 SYGVNS. The CDR3 extends over 14 amino acids.

Comment on this clone: The sample holds other DNA sequences that translate to the same CDR3. V is TRBV4-3 and J is TRBJ2-6; unclear D gene. Germline CDR1 LGHNA, CDR2 YSLEER. This CDR3 has 16 amino acids. The germline V and J ends were trimmed by 0 bases and 4 bases, with 10 bases remaining between them. CDR3 DNA sequence: TGCGCCAGCAGCCAAGATAGAGGTGCCGGGGCCAACGTCCTGACTTTC. It is translated as CASSQDRGAGANVLTF.

The chain combines TRBV20-1 with TRBJ1-1, with D perhaps matching TRBD1 (5 bases). Germline loops: CDR1 DFQATT, CDR2 SNEGSKA (reference sequence). V lost 6 bases to trimming and J lost 6 bases, with 11 bases between them. This CDR3 comprises 11 residues. The DNA for the CDR3 is TGCAGTGCCTCCGACAGTCCTGAAGCTTTCTTT. The encoded protein is CSASDSPEAFF.

The chain combines TRBV7-6 with TRBJ2-7; D is possibly TRBD1 (5 bases). Germline V gene lookup returns CDR1 SGHVS and CDR2 FNYEAQ. V was pared by 3 bases and J by 1 base, with 7 bases between. The length of the CDR3 is 13 residues. The CDR3 here is CASSLDTSYEQYF. The CDR3 DNA reads TGTGCCAGCAGCTTGGACACTTCCTACGAGCAGTACTTC.

This chain joins TRBV7-9 and TRBJ2-1; TRBD1 agrees at 7 bases. CDR1 SEHNR and CDR2 FQNEAQ come from the germline V gene (reference sequence). This CDR3 spans 15 amino acids. Trimming cost V 10 bases and J 1 base; bases outside gene matches: 10. CDR3 sequence (DNA): TGTGCCACCAGGGGGTCGCTCGGGTCCTACAATGAGCAGTTCTTC. Translating it yields CATRGSLGSYNEQFF.

This clone has a single count. CDR3 coding DNA: TGTGCCAGCAGCTTTGAGGCAGGGGCGGGGGAAAAACTGTTTTTT. Translated: CASSFEAGAGEKLFF. The rearrangement joins TRBV7-6 to TRBJ1-4; the D gene is possibly TRBD1 (6 bases). Germline V gives CDR1 SGHVS, CDR2 FNYEAQ. The CDR3 is 15 amino acids. The V end lost 3 bases, the J end lost 8 bases, and 16 bases lay between the germline ends.

This clone was seen a few times. The J gene is TRBJ2-1, the V gene TRBV20-1; TRBD2 might be the D (5 bases). V was shortened by 2 bases and J by 15 bases, with 11 bases between the two germline ends. This CDR3 spans 10 amino acids. The germline V gene encodes CDR1 DFQATT and CDR2 SNEGSKA (reference sequence). For the CDR3, the DNA is TGCAGTGCTAGACGGGGTCAACGGTTCTTC. Translating gives CSARRGQRFF.

This clone was seen only once. V is TRBV27 and J is TRBJ2-7; TRBD1 aligns across 9 bases. Trimming at V came to 3 bases and at J to 5 bases, leaving 8 bases not matched to a gene. Germline CDR1 MNHEY, CDR2 SMNVEV (reference sequence). The CDR3 loop spans 15 amino acids. This CDR3 is CASSFIRGQGDEQYF. For the CDR3, the DNA is TGTGCCAGCAGTTTTATCCGGGGACAGGGAGACGAGCAGTACTTC.

The chain has TRBV6-6 and TRBJ2-7; D is possibly TRBD2 (5 bases). Per the germline V gene, CDR1 is MNHNY and CDR2 is SVGAGI (reference sequence). The length of the CDR3 is 16 residues. With 2 bases removed from V and 1 base from J, the gap between germline ends came to 15 bases. The CDR3 sequence is CASSYPPGGSSYEQYF. The CDR3 DNA reads as TGTGCCAGCAGTTACCCACCTGGAGGAAGTTCCTACGAGCAGTACTTC.

The rearrangement links TRBV5-1 to TRBJ2-7; 9 bases are shared with TRBD1. The CDR3 is made up of 14 amino acids. V dropped 4 bases and J dropped 7; count of bases not matched to a gene: 9. Germline V gene sequence: CDR1 SGHRS, CDR2 YFSETQ. CDR3 nucleotides: TGCGCCAGCAGCCCCGGGACAGGGCCGGGGGAGCAGTACTTC. This codes for CASSPGTGPGEQYF.

The genes are TRBV6-5 and TRBJ2-5, with 8 bases matching TRBD1. The CDR3 spans 14 residues. After removal of 5 bases from V and 4 bases from J, the junction contained 6 bases not matched to a gene. The germline V gene encodes CDR1 MNHEY and CDR2 SVGAGI. The CDR3 coding sequence is TGTGCCAGCAGTCCAAACGACAGGGGAGAGACCCAGTACTTC. Encoded protein: CASSPNDRGETQYF.

The V gene is TRBV7-8, the J gene TRBJ2-7, with a weak D call TRBD2 (6 bases). There are 15 residues in the CDR3. Trimming removed 5 bases from V and 2 bases from J, with 16 bases in between. CDR1 and CDR2 (germline): SGHVS, FQNEAQ. CDR3 sequence (DNA): TGTGCCAGCAGCCCAAGGCGGGAACTGACCTACGAGCAGTACTTC. Its translation: CASSPRRELTYEQYF. Together with reference TRBV7-8 and TRBJ2-7, the CDR3 gives the full variable domain: GAGVSQSPRYKVAKRGQDVALRCDPISGHVSLFWYQQALGQGPEFLTYFQNEAQLDKSGLPSDRFFAERPEGSVSTLKIQRTQQEDSAVYLCASSPRRELTYEQYFGPGTRLTVT.

The table lists this clone with a few counts. The gene calls are TRBV9 and TRBJ1-2; D remains unclear. Trimming pared 3 bases from V and 9 bases from J, leaving 6 bases between. The CDR3 runs to 10 residues. Germline V gene lookup returns CDR1 SGDLS and CDR2 YYNGEE. The CDR3 DNA is TGTGCCAGCAGCGGCACTCGCTACACCTTC. It codes for CASSGTRYTF.

The chain joins TRBV29-1 to TRBJ2-1; D is unclear. The CDR3 is 15 residues long. Deletions cut 0 bases from V and 4 bases from J, with 13 bases between. The V gene's germline CDR1 is SQVTM and CDR2 ANQGSEA. DNA for the CDR3: TGCAGCGTTGAAGATCGGATAAACTTGTACAATGAGCAGTTCTTC. This sequence encodes CSVEDRINLYNEQFF.

The chain couples TRBV19 to TRBJ2-5; 10 bases match TRBD2. V lost 6 bases to trimming and J lost 2 bases; unmatched junction nucleotides: 0. The CDR3 length is 13 residues. Germline V gene sequence: CDR1 LNHDA, CDR2 SQIVND (reference sequence). The CDR3 sequence: CASRAGGQETQYF. The CDR3 DNA is TGTGCCAGTAGAGCGGGAGGGCAAGAGACCCAGTACTTC.

V usage is TRBV7-6 and J usage is TRBJ2-5, with TRBD1 matching over 8 bases. The CDR3 totals 16 residues. With V trimmed by 5 bases and J by 1 base, 9 bases remained unmatched. CDR1 is SGHVS, CDR2 FNYEAQ, per germline. The CDR3 reads CASSDAGQGAQETQYF. For the CDR3, the DNA is TGTGCCAGCAGCGACGCTGGACAGGGTGCCCAAGAGACCCAGTACTTC.

The chain combines TRBV6-1 with TRBJ1-4; D is unresolved. The CDR3 length is 12 residues. The germline V gene has CDR1 MNHNS and CDR2 SASEGT. The V and J ends lost 6 bases and 4 bases respectively, with 6 bases between them. The CDR3 region has the DNA TGTGCCAGCAGGGGTTTTAATGAAAAACTGTTTTTT. It yields the protein CASRGFNEKLFF.

The rearrangement joins TRBV7-9 to TRBJ1-1; 7 nucleotides match TRBD1. This CDR3 is built from 15 residues. V was pared by 2 bases and J by 5 bases, with 8 bases of the junction left unmatched. In germline, CDR1 is SEHNR, CDR2 FQNEAQ (reference sequence). The CDR3 is CASSLKRDSGTEAFF. CDR3 sequence (DNA): TGTGCCAGCAGCTTAAAGCGGGACAGCGGAACTGAAGCTTTCTTT.

J is TRBJ2-1 and V is TRBV5-6, with 7 bases that match TRBD2. V lost 3 bases, J lost 9 bases, and 9 bases stayed unmatched. CDR1 is SGHDT, CDR2 YYEEEE, per germline. This CDR3 has 14 amino acids. CDR3 in amino acids: CASSSGLEWTEQFF. CDR3 nucleotides: TGTGCCAGCAGCTCTGGACTAGAATGGACTGAGCAGTTCTTC. Full variable domain (rest looked up from reference TRBV5-6 and TRBJ2-1): DAGVTQSPTHLIKTRGQQVTLRCSPKSGHDTVSWYQQALGQGPQFIFQYYEEEERQRGNFPDRFSGHQFPNYSSELNVNALLLGDSALYLCASSSGLEWTEQFFGPGTRLTVL.

This chain links TRBV7-9 with TRBJ1-4, with D possibly TRBD1 on 6 matching bases. The CDR3 sequence is 12 residues long. V gave up 8 bases and J gave up 10 bases, with 14 bases separating them. Germline V CDR1 and CDR2: SEHNR, FQNEAQ (reference sequence). CDR3 sequence: CASQGDRRKLFF. CDR3 DNA: TGTGCCAGCCAAGGAGACAGGAGAAAACTGTTTTTT.

The V and J genes are TRBV19 and TRBJ2-7, with 9 bases matching TRBD1. The CDR3 length is 16 residues. The J segment lost 3 bases and the V segment lost 0 bases, leaving 6 bases of the junction unmatched. Germline CDR1 LNHDA, CDR2 SQIVND (reference sequence). CDR3 in amino acids: CASSIDRDREGYEQYF. The CDR3 nucleotides are TGTGCCAGTAGTATAGATCGGGACAGGGAAGGCTACGAGCAGTACTTC.

This chain links TRBV10-3 with TRBJ2-2; D may match TRBD1 or TRBD2 (5 bases each). The V gene lost 3 bases and the J gene lost 1 base, with 24 bases spanning the gap. CDR1 is ENHRY and CDR2 is SYGVKD in the germline V gene. The CDR3 sequence is 20 residues long. CDR3: CAISDPGLTLARGNTGELFF. CDR3 bases: TGTGCCATCAGTGATCCGGGGCTCACGCTGGCCCGAGGGAACACCGGGGAGCTGTTTTTT.